These 2 T cell receptor beta chains were sequenced from one sample in a study of cytomegalovirus exposure and HLA in healthy donors. A multiplex PCR was run with 60 Vbeta primers and 13 Jbeta primers. Only in-frame clones appear in the TCRdb table, and some are missing; sequencing was by immunoSEQ multiplex PCR. Of about 230,000 clones in the sample, around four fifths were seen once. Source material: PBMCs. The receptors derive from a woman in her thirties or forties in good health and CMV-seronegative.

This clone was counted once. This chain connects TRBV28 to TRBJ1-2, with a weak D call TRBD1 (5 bases). The germline V and J ends were trimmed by 3 bases and 8 bases, with 10 bases remaining between them. The CDR3 has 12 residues. CDR1 is MDHEN, CDR2 SYDVKM, per germline. For the CDR3, the DNA is TGTGCCAGCAGTTTGGGGGGTGGGGGCTACACCTTC. Its protein is CASSLGGGGYTF.

The chain combines TRBV7-9 with TRBJ1-1; weak D call: TRBD1 (5 bases). The CDR3 has 14 residues. The germline V gene has CDR1 SEHNR and CDR2 FQNEAQ (reference sequence). V was pared by 5 bases and J by 5 bases, with 15 bases between. CDR3 sequence reads: CASSVTVGGTEAFF. Here the CDR3 DNA reads TGTGCCAGCAGCGTGACAGTGGGGGGGACTGAAGCTTTCTTT.